This TCR beta chain emerged from a study of CD8 T cells in Susac syndrome. Study observations and caveats: Susac-specific public clones in total CD8+ repertoires numbered sixteen; in CD8+ TEMRA repertoires, they numbered a few.

RNA, at roughly 0.5 to 1 ug, was reverse transcribed with random hexamers. TCRdb reprocessed the immunoSEQ multiplex PCR reads with MiXCR, giving one entry per CDR3 protein. Of 120,000 or so distinct CDR3 sequences in the sample, about 93% were seen once. In the case of this clonotype: Its matching antigen is unknown.

The CDR3 runs to 18 residues. Looked up from germline, CDR1 is SGHDT and CDR2 is YYEEEE. Trimming removed 2 bases from V and 9 bases from J, with 28 bases in between. The CD8+ and CD4+ T cells were isolated magnetically using a negative isolation approach, whereas the TEMRA cells were enriched by FACS. This clonotype originated in a human donor with Susac syndrome. The V gene is TRBV5-6, the J gene TRBJ2-3; D uncertain. The sequencing sample was made of CD8+ T cells from PBMCs. Here the CDR3 reads CASSLLSGPTALELTQYF. CDR3 bases: TGTGCCAGCAGCTTACTTTCCGGACCCACCGCCTTAGAATTGACGCAGTATTTT.